The clone carrying this T cell receptor beta chain showed up just a few times. Its antigen remains unidentified. Here immunoSEQ multiplex PCR was the method, and the copy in TCRdb shows in-frame clones only, minus some. The data contain some 8,000 clones, around nine tenths of them singletons. This record comes from a study of T cell clonotyping in hematopoietic cell transplantation. Study outcomes and limitations: After transplant, recipient diversity fell while pathologically expanded clonotypes grew through day 180. At the given depth, recipient repertoires were over 97% de novo clonotypes. Graft donor and pretransplant recipient Inverse Simpson Index values predicted broader posttransplant TCR diversity.

The clonotype comes from a female patient in her forties or fifties who had an allogeneic stem cell transplant from an unrelated donor, so the T cells may come from the graft donor. Some clones in this sample may be carry-over from other donors' samples. This specimen was PBMCs, taken 180 days after allogeneic stem cell transplant.

The CDR3 spells CASSRGGGNTIYF. Here the CDR3 DNA reads TGTGCCAGCTCACGTGGGGGCGGAAACACCATATATTTT. The chain joins TRBV18 to TRBJ1-3; D may be TRBD1 (6 bases). Trimming took off 4 bases at V and 4 bases at J, with 8 bases between the two ends. The germline CDR1 and CDR2 sequences are KGHSH and LQKENI. The CDR3 extends over 13 amino acids.